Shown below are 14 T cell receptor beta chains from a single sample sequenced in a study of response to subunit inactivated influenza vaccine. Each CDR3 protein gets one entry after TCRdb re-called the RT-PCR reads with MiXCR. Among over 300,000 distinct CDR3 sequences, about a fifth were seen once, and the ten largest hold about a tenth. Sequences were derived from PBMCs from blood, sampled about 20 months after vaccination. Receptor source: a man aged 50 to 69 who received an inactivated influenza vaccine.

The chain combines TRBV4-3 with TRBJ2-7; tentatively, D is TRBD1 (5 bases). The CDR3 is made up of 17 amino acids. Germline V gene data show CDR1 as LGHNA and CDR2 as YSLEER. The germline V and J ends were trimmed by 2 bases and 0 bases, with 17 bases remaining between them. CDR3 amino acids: CASSQSPQGPSSYEQYF. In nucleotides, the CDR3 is TGCGCCAGCAGCCAATCCCCCCAGGGCCCGAGCTCCTACGAGCAGTACTTC.

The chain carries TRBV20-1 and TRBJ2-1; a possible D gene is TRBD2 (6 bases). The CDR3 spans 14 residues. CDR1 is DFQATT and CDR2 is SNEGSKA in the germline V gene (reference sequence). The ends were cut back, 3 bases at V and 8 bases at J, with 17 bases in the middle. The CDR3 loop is CSASPGSFGDEQFF. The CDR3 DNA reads TGCAGTGCTAGTCCCGGGAGCTTCGGGGATGAGCAGTTCTTC.

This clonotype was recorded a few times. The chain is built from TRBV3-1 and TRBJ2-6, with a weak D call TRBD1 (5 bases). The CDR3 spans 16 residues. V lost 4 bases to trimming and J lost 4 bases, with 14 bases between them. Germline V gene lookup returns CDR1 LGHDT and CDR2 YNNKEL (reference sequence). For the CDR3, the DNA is TGTGCCAGCAGCCCTACACCCAGGACAGGGGCCAACGTCCTGACTTTC. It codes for CASSPTPRTGANVLTF.

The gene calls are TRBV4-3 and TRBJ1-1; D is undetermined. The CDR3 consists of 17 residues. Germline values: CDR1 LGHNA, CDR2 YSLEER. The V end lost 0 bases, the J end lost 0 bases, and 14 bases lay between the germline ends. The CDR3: CASSQELGSGMNTEAFF. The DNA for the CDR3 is TGCGCCAGCAGCCAAGAATTGGGGAGTGGGATGAACACTGAAGCTTTCTTT.

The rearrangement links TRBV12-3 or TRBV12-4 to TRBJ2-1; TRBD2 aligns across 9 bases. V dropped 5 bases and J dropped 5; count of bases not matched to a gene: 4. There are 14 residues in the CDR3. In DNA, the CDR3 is TGTGCCAGCAGTCCGGGACTAGCCAACAATGAGCAGTTCTTC. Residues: CASSPGLANNEQFF.

CDR3 amino acids: CASSLVGDGNTIYF. The DNA of the CDR3 is TGCGCCAGCAGCTTGGTCGGGGACGGAAACACCATATATTTT. The chain combines TRBV5-1 with TRBJ1-3, with D possibly TRBD1 on 5 matching bases. The CDR3 extends over 14 amino acids. The germline CDR1 and CDR2 sequences are SGHRS and YFSETQ. V lost 0 bases and J 4 bases, leaving 8 bases between the germline ends.

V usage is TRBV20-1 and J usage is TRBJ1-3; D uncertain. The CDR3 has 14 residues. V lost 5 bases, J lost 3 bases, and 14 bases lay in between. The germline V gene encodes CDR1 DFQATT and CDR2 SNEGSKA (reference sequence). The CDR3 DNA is TGCAGTGCTTCCCGAGGAGTTGGTGGAAACACCATATATTTT. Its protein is CSASRGVGGNTIYF.

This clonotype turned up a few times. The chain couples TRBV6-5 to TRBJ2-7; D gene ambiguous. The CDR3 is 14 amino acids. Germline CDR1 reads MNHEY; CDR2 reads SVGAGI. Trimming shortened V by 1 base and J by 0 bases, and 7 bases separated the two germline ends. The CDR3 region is CASSYLPGSYEQYF. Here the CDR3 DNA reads TGTGCCAGCAGTTACTTACCGGGCTCCTACGAGCAGTACTTC.

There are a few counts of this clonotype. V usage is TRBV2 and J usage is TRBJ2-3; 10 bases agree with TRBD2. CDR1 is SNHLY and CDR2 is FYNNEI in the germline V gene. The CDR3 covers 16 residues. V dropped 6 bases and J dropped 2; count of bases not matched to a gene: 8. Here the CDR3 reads CASSGLADYLTDTQYF. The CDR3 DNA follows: TGTGCCAGCAGCGGACTAGCGGATTATCTCACAGATACGCAGTATTTT.

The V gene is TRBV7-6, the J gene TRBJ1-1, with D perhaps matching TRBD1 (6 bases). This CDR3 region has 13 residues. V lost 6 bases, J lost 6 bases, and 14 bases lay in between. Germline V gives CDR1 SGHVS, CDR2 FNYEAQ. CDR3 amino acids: CASSWTELSEAFF. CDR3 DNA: TGTGCCAGCAGTTGGACAGAACTTTCTGAAGCTTTCTTT. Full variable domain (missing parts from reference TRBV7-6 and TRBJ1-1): GAGVSQSPRYKVTKRGQDVALRCDPISGHVSLYWYRQALGQGPEFLTYFNYEAQQDKSGLPNDRFSAERPEGSISTLTIQRTEQRDSAMYRCASSWTELSEAFFGQGTRLTVV.

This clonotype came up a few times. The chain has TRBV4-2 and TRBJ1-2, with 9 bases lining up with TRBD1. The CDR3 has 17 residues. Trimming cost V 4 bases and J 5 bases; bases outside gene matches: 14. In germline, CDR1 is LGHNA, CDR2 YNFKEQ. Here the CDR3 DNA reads TGTGCCAGCAGCCCAGAGGGACAGGGCTTTTATGAATATGGCTACACCTTC. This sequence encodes CASSPEGQGFYEYGYTF.

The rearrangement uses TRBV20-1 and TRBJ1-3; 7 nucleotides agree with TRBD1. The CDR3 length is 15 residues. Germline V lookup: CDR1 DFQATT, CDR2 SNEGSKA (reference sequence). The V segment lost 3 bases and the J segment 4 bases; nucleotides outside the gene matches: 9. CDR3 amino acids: CSASRTGELGNTIYF. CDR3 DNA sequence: TGCAGTGCTAGCAGAACAGGGGAGTTAGGAAACACCATATATTTT.

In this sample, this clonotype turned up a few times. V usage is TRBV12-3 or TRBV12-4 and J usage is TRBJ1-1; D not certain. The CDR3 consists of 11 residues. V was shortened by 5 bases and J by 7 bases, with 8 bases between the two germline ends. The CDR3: CASSNVNEAFF. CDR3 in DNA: TGTGCCAGCAGTAACGTGAATGAAGCTTTCTTT.

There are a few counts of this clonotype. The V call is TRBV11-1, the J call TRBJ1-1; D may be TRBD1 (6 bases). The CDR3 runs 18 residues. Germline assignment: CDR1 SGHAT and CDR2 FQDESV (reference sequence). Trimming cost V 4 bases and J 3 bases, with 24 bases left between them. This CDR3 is CASSSVSGRGLVDTEAFF. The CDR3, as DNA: TGTGCCAGCAGCTCCGTCTCCGGACGGGGGCTGGTTGACACTGAAGCTTTCTTT.